Each of the 5 T cell receptor beta chains below was sequenced from the same sample in a study of T cells in Graves' hyperthyroidism and ophthalmopathy. Template material for amplifying TCR beta CDR3 regions consisted of RNA transcripts. The HTBI primer set was used in a first-round RT-PCR of the TCR CDR3. MiXCR was run by TCRdb on the multiplex PCR reads, yielding one entry per CDR3 protein. The data show about 640,000 distinct CDR3 sequences, approximately 15% seen once. What was sequenced was blood. These receptors were obtained from a woman aged 45 to 65 with Graves' ophthalmopathy.

The chain combines TRBV28 with TRBJ2-3, with 10 bases that match TRBD2. The CDR3 has 17 residues. Germline CDR1 is MDHEN and CDR2 is SYDVKM. Unmatched junction bases numbered 14, after V lost 5 bases and J lost 6 bases. This chain's CDR3 is CASSKLGLAGEGDTQYF. The CDR3 nucleotides are TGTGCCAGCAGTAAACTTGGGCTAGCGGGAGAAGGGGATACGCAGTATTTT.

This clonotype was detected ten times or more. The genes are TRBV12-3 or TRBV12-4 and TRBJ2-1; D possibly corresponds to TRBD1 (6 bases). V was shortened by 4 bases and J by 0 bases, with 13 bases between the two germline ends. The CDR3 length is 16 residues. CDR3 sequence: CASSSMGAGSYNEQFF. In DNA, the CDR3 is TGTGCCAGCAGTTCCATGGGGGCTGGCTCCTACAATGAGCAGTTCTTC.

This clonotype has a count of ten or more. V is TRBV18 and J is TRBJ2-1; unclear D gene. The CDR3 runs to 13 residues. The V end lost 3 bases, the J end lost 5 bases, and 8 bases lay between the germline ends. Germline CDR1 is KGHSH and CDR2 is LQKENI. The CDR3 region has the DNA TGTGCCAGCTCACCTAGTACGAACAATGAGCAGTTCTTC. The encoded protein is CASSPSTNNEQFF.

This clonotype has a count of ten or more. J is TRBJ1-1 and V is TRBV4-1; no clear D. The CDR3 sequence is 16 residues long. V lost 4 bases and J 2 bases, leaving 17 bases between the germline ends. Germline-derived CDR1 and CDR2 are MGHRA and YSYEKL. The CDR3 is CASSPTPVRVNTEAFF. The CDR3 DNA reads TGCGCCAGCAGCCCCACTCCTGTCCGGGTAAACACTGAAGCTTTCTTT.

This clonotype was counted at least ten times. This chain connects TRBV5-1 to TRBJ2-7; 9 nucleotides line up with TRBD2. The germline gives CDR1 SGHRS, CDR2 YFSETQ. The CDR3 runs 14 residues. Trimming removed 2 bases from V and 4 bases from J; junction bases left unmatched: 4. The CDR3 loop is CASSFSGSVYEQYF. The CDR3 coding sequence is TGCGCCAGCAGCTTTAGCGGGAGTGTGTACGAGCAGTACTTC.